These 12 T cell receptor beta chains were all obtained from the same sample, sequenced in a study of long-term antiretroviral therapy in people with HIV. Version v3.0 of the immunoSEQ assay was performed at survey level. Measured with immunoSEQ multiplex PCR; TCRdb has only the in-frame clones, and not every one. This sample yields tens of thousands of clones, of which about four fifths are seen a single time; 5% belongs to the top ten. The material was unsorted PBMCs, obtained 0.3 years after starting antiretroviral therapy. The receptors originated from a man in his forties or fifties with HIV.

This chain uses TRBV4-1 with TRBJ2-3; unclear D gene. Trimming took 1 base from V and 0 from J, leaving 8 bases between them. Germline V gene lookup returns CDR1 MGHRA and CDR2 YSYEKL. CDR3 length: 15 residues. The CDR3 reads CASSQVSVSTDTQYF. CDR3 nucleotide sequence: TGCGCCAGCAGCCAAGTTTCAGTTAGCACAGATACGCAGTATTTT.

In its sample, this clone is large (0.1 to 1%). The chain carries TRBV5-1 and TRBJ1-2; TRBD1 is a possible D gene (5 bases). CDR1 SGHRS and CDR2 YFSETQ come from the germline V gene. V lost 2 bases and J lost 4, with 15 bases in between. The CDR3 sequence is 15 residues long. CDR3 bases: TGCGCCAGCAGCTTTGGACGTGGGGCCTCCTATGGCTACACCTTC. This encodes CASSFGRGASYGYTF. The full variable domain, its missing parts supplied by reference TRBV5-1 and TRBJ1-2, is KAGVTQTPRYLIKTRGQQVTLSCSPISGHRSVSWYQQTPGQGLQFLFEYFSETQRNKGNFPGRFSGRQFSNSRSEMNVSTLELGDSALYLCASSFGRGASYGYTFGSGTRLTVV.

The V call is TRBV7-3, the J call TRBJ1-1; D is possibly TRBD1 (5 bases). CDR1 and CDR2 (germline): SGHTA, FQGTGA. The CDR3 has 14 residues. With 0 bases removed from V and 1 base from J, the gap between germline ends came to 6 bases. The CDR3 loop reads CASSLTRANTEAFF. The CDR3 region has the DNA TGTGCCAGCAGCTTAACCAGGGCGAACACTGAAGCTTTCTTT.

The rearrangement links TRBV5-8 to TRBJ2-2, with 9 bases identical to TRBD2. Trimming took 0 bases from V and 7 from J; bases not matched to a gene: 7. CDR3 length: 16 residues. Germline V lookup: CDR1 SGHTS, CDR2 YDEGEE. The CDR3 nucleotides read TGTGCCAGCAGCTTGGGATTAGCGGGAGCTGGCGGGGAGCTGTTTTTT. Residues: CASSLGLAGAGGELFF.

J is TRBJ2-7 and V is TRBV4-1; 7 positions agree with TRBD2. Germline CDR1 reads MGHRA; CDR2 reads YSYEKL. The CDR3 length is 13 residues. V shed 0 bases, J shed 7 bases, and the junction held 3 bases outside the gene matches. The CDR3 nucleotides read TGCGCCAGCAGCCAAGAGGGACTAAGGGAGCAGTACTTC. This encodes CASSQEGLREQYF.

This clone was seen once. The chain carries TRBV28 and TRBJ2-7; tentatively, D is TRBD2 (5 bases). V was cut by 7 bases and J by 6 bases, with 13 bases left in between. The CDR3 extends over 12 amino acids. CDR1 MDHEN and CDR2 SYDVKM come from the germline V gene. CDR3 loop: CASISGGGEQYF. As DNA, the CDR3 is TGTGCCAGCATCTCTGGCGGAGGCGAGCAGTACTTC.

The CDR3: CASKSGTWVGELFF. The DNA of the CDR3 is TGTGCCTCCAAATCCGGGACCTGGGTCGGGGAGCTGTTTTTT. This sequence joins TRBV30 and TRBJ2-2; D might be TRBD1 or TRBD2, each matching 5 bases. V was pared by 7 bases and J by 7 bases, with 19 bases between. This CDR3 has 14 residues. CDR1 is GTSNPN and CDR2 is SVGIG in the germline V gene (reference sequence). The whole variable domain, remainder taken from reference TRBV30 and TRBJ2-2, is SQTIHQWPATLVQPVGSPLSLECTVEGTSNPNLYWYRQAAGRGLQLLFYSVGIGQISSEVPQNLSASRPQDRQFILSSKKLLLSDSGFYLCASKSGTWVGELFFGEGSRLTVL.

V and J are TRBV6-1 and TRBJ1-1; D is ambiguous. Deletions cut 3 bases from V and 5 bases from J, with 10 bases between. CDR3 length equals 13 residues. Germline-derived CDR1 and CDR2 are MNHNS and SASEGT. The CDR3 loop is CASSDFGDTEAFF. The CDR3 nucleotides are TGTGCCAGCAGTGACTTTGGGGATACTGAAGCTTTCTTT.

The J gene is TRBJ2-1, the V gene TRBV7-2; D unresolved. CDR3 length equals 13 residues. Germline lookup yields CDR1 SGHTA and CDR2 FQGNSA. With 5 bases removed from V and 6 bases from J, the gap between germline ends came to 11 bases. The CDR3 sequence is CASSSDSANEQFF. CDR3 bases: TGTGCCAGCAGCAGCGACTCTGCCAATGAGCAGTTCTTC.

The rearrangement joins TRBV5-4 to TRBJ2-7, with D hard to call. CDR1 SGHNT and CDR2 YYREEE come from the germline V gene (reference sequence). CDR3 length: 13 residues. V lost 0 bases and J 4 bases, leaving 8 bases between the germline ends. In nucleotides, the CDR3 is TGTGCCAGCAGCTTGGTCTCGGAGTACGAGCAGTACTTC. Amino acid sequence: CASSLVSEYEQYF. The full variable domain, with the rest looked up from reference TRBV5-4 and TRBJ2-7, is ETGVTQSPTHLIKTRGQQVTLRCSSQSGHNTVSWYQQALGQGPQFIFQYYREEENGRGNFPPRFSGLQFPNYSSELNVNALELDDSALYLCASSLVSEYEQYFGPGTRLTVT.

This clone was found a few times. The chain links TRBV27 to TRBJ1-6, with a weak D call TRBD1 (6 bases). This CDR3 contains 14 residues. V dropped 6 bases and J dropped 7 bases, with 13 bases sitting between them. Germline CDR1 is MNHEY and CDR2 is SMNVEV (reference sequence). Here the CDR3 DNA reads TGTGCCAGCAGGGTCAGGGGCGGCAATTCACCCCTCCACTTT. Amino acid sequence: CASRVRGGNSPLHF.

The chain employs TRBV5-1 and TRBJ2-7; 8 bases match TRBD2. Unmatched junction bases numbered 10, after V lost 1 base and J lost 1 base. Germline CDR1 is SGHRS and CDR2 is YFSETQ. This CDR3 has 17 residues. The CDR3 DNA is TGCGCCAGCAGCTTGTATCCATCTTTAGCGGGGTCCTACGAGCAGTACTTC. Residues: CASSLYPSLAGSYEQYF.